A single T cell receptor beta chain is shown here with its context. No antigen is known for it. One junction end disagrees with the germline gene, perhaps due to a read error. Per germline, CDR1 MDHEN and CDR2 SYDVKM. The CDR3 has 14 amino acids. Three rounds of nested PCR, following a modified ARM-PCR protocol, produced the TCRbeta library. TCRdb reprocessed the multiplex PCR reads with MiXCR, giving one entry per CDR3 protein. The sample carries approximately 68,000 distinct CDR3 sequences, roughly 72% recorded once. This entry is derived from a study of tumor and adjacent non-tumor tissue in lung cancer. About the study: The patients, 10 men and a few women, were roughly 30 to 80 with stage I to III disease. Study-wide points: In normal lung, the top 100 clones were significantly more dominant than in tumor. Tumor TCR diversity, when higher, was linked to shorter survival.

This sample's RNA came from whole unsorted tissue. This receptor was obtained from a man between 60 and 70 years old with non-small cell lung cancer. Input material: lung tumor tissue. The rearrangement links TRBV28 to TRBJ2-3; possibly TRBD2 for D (6 bases). This CDR3 is CASRTGDFTDRQYF. CDR3 in DNA: TGTGCGAGCCGAACGGGAGATTTCACAGATAGGCAGTATTTT.